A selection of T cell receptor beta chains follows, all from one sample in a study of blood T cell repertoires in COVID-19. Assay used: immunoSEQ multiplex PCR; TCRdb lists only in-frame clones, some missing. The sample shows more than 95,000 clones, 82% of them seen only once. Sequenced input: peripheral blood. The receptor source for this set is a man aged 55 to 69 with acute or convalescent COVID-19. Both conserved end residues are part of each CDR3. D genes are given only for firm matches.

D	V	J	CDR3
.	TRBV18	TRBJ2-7	CASSPTGTSPYEQYF
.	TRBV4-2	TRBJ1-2	CASSQDPHKNYGYTF
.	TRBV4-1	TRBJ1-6	CASSQQQAAYNSPLHF
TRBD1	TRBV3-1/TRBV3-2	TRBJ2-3	CASSQGQVTDTQYF
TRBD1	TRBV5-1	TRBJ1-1	CASSRTGETEAFF
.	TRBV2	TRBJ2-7	CASSYRVEQYF
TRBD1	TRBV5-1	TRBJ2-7	CASSPGQGQDEQYF
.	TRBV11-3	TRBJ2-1	CASSRSVSSYNEQFF
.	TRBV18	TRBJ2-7	CASSPKRDTSYEQYF
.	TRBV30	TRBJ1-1	CAWSVGGDTEAFF
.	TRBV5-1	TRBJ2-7	CASSFGQGTYEQYF
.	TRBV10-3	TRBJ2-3	CAISLGGGRGITDTQYF
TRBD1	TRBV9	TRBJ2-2	CASSGQGNTGELFF
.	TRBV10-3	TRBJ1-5	CAISAAIAGNQPQHF
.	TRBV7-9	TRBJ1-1	CASSHRRTGSTEAFF
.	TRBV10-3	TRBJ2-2	CAISPGLGNTGELFF
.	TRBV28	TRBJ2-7	CASSPMSGSRYEQYF
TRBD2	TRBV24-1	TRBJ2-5	CATSDFVLAGGRSRETQYF
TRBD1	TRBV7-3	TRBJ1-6	CASSSREGTGLNSPLHF
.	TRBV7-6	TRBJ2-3	CASSLVRDTDTQYF
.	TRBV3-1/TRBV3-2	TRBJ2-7	CASSQDSRQSYEQYF
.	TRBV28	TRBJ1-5	CASSLWNSPDQPQHF
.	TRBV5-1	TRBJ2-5	CASSLTGGRETQYF
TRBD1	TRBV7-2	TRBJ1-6	CASSSRDRAVSPLHF
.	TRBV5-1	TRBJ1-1	CASSLNGGEHPAFF
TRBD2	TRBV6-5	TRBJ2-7	CASIGTSGTSYEQYF
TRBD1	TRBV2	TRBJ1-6	CASSLTSTGGYSPLHF
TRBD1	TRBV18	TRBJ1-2	CASSATGALNGYTF
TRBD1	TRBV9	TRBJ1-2	CASSVGAGGNYGYTF
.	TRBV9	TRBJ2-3	CASSVGGGPSTDTQYF
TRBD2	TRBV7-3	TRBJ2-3	CASSLRGSGSGNTQYF
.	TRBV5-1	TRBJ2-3	CASSSGQTDTQYF
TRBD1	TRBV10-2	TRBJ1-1	CASSARDRVATEAFF
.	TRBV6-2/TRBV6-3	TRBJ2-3	CASSYSKLAGYRTDTQYF
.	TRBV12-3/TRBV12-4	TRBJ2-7	CASRGQREQYF
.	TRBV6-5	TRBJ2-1	CASSPRDEQFF
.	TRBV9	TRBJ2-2	CASSVRTLTGELFF
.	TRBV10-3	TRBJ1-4	CAISESAGLANEKLFF
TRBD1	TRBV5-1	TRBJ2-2	CASSTRGTNPRELFF
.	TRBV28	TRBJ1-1	CASTQRGSEAFF
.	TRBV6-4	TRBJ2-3	CASSDSSSGGGTDTQYF
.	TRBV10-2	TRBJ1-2	CASSDDRLYGYTF
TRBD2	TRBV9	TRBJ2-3	CASSVVASGRTDTQYF
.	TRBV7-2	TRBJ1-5	CASSPPGFYQPQHF
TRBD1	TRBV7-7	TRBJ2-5	CASSPWVYIGTGALETQYF
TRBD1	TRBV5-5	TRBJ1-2	CASRSTGGDYGYTF
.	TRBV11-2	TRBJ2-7	CASSLEQVNEQYF
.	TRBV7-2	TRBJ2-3	CASSLGVAARVDTQYF
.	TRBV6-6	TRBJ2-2	CASSYRAAGELFF
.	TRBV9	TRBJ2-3	CASSVAGVPSTDTQYF
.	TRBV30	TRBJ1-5	CAWSVLYQPQHF
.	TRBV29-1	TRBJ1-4	CSVTTAGAVGEKLFF
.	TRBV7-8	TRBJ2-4	CASSFRGQNIQYF
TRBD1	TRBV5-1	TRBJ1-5	CASSLAGQEGQPQHF
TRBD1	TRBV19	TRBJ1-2	CASTPGGLYGYTF